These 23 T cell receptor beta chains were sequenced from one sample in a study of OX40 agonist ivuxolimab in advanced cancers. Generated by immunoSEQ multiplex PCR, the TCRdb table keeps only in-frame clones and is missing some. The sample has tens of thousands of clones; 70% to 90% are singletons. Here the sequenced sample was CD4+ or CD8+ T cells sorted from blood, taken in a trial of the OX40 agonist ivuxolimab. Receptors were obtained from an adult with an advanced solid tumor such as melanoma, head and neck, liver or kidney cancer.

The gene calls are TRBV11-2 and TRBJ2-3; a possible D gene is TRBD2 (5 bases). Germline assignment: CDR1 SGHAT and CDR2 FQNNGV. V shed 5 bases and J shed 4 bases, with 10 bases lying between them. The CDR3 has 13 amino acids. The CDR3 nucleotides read TGTGCCAGCAGCACGGGGTTGGCAGATACGCAGTATTTT. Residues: CASSTGLADTQYF.

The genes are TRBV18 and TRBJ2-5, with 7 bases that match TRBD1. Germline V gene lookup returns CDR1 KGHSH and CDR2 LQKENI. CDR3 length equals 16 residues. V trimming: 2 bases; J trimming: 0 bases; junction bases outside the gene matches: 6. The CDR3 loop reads CASSPSGTVYQETQYF. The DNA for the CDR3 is TGTGCCAGCTCACCATCCGGGACAGTGTACCAAGAGACCCAGTACTTC.

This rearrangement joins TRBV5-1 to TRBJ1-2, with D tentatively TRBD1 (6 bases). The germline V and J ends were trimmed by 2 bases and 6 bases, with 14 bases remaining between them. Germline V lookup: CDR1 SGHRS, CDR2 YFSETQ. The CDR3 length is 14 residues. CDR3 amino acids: CASSLGNRVDGYTF. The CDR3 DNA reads TGCGCCAGCAGCTTAGGGAACAGGGTCGATGGCTACACCTTC.

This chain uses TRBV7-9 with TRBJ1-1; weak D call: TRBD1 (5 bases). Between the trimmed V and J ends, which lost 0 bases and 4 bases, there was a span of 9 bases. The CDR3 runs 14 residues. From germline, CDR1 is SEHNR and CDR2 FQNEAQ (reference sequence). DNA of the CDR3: TGTGCCAGCAGCTTAGCCCAGGGCACCACTGAAGCTTTCTTT. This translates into CASSLAQGTTEAFF.

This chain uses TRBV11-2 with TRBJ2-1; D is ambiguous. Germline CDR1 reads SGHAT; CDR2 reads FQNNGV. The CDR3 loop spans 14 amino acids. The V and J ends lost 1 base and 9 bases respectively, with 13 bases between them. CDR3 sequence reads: CASSLGEARVEQFF. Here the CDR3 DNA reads TGTGCCAGCAGCTTAGGGGAAGCTAGGGTTGAGCAGTTCTTC.

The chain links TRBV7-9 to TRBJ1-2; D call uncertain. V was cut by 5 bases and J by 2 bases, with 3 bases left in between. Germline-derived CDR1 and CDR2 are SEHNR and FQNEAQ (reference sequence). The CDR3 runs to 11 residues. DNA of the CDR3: TGTGCCAGCAGCGGCAACTATGGCTACACCTTC. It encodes CASSGNYGYTF.

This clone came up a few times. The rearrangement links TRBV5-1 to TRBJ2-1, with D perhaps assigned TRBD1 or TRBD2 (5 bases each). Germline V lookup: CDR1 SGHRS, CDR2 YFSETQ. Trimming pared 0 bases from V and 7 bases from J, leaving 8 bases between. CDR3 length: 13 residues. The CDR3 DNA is TGCGCCAGCAGCTTGGAAGGGACGAATGAGCAGTTCTTC. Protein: CASSLEGTNEQFF.

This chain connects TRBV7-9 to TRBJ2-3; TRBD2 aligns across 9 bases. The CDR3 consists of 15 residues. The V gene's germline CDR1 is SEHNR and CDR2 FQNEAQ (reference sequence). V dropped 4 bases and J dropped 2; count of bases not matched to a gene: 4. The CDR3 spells CASSWPGLATDTQYF. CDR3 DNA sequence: TGTGCCAGCAGCTGGCCGGGACTAGCCACAGATACGCAGTATTTT.

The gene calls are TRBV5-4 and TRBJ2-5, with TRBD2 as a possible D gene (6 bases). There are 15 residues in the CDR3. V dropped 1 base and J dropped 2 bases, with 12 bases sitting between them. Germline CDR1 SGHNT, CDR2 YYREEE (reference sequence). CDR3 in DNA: TGTGCCAGCAGCTTGCGACTAGGTGGTCAAGAGACCCAGTACTTC. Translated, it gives CASSLRLGGQETQYF.

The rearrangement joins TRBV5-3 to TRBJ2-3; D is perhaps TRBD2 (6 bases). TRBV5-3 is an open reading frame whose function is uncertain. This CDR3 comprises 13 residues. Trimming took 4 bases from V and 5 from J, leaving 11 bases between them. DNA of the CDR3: TGTGCCAGAAGCCGGAAGGAGGGAGATACGCAGTATTTT. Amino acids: CARSRKEGDTQYF.

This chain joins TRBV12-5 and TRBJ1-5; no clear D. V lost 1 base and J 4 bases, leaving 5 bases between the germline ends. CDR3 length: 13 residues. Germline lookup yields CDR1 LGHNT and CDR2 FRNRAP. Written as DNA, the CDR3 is TGTGCTAGTGGTTTGGAACCTAATCAGCCCCAGCATTTT. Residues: CASGLEPNQPQHF.

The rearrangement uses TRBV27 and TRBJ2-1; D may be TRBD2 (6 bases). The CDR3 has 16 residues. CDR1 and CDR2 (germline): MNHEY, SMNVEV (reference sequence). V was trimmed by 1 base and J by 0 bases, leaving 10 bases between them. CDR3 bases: TGTGCCAGCAGTTTATTATCCGGGGGCTCCTACAATGAGCAGTTCTTC. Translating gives CASSLLSGGSYNEQFF.

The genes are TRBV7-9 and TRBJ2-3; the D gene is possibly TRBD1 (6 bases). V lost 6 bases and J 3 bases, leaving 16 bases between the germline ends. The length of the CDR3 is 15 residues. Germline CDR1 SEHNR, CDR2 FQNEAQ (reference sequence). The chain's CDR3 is CASSFRDTSTDTQYF. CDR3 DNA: TGTGCCAGCAGTTTCCGGGACACCTCGACAGATACGCAGTATTTT.

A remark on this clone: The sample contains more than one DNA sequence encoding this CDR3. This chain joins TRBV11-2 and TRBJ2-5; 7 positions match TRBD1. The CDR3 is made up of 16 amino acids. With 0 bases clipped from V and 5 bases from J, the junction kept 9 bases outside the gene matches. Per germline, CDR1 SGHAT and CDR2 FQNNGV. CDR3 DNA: TGTGCCAGCAGCTTAGAAGGGGCAGGGGGTCGGGAGACCCAGTACTTC. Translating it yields CASSLEGAGGRETQYF.

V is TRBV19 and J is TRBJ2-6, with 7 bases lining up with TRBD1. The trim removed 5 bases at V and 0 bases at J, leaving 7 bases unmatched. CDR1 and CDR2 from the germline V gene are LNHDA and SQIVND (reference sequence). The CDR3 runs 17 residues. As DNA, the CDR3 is TGTGCCAGTAGTGAGGGACAGAAAAACTCTGGGGCCAACGTCCTGACTTTC. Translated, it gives CASSEGQKNSGANVLTF.

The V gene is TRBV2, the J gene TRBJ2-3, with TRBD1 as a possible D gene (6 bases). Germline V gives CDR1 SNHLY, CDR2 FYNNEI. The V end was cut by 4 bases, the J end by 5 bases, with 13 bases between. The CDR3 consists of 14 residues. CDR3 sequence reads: CASSAGASGDTQYF. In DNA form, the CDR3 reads TGTGCCAGCAGTGCAGGGGCGTCAGGAGATACGCAGTATTTT.

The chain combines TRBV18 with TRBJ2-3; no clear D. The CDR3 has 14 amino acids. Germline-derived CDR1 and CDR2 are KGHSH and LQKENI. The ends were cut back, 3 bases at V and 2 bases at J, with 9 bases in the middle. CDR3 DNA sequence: TGTGCCAGCTCACCCGGCTATGTCACAGATACGCAGTATTTT. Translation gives CASSPGYVTDTQYF. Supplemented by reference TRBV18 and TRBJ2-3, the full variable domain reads NAGVMQNPRHLVRRRGQEARLRCSPMKGHSHVYWYRQLPEEGLKFMVYLQKENIIDESGMPKERFSAEFPKEGPSILRIQQVVRGDSAAYFCASSPGYVTDTQYFGPGTRLTVL.

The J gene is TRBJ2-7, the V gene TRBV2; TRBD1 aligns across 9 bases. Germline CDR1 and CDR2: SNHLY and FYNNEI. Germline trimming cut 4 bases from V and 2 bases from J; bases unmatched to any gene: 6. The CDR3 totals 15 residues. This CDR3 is CASSVGWDRAYEQYF. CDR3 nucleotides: TGTGCCAGCAGTGTTGGATGGGACAGGGCCTACGAGCAGTACTTC.

CDR3 in amino acids: CASSQGVSGDSYEQYF. CDR3 nucleotide sequence: TGCGCCAGCAGCCAAGGGGTTAGCGGCGATTCCTACGAGCAGTACTTC. The rearrangement joins TRBV4-1 to TRBJ2-7, with D maybe TRBD2 (6 bases). There are 16 residues in the CDR3. With 1 base removed from V and 1 base from J, the gap between germline ends came to 14 bases. The germline CDR1 and CDR2 sequences are MGHRA and YSYEKL.

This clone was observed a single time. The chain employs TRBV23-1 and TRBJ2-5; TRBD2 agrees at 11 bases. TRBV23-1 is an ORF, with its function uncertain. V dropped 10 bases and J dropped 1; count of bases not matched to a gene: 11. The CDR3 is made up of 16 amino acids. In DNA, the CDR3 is TGCGCCAACTATAGGGGGACTAGCGGACTCCAAGAGACCCAGTACTTC. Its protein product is CANYRGTSGLQETQYF.

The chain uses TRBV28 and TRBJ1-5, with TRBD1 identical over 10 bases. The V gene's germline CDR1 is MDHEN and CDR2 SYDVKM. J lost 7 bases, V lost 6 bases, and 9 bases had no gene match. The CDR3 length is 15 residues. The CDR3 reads CASSPRTGGGQPQHF. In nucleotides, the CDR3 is TGTGCCAGCAGCCCTCGGACAGGGGGAGGACAGCCCCAGCATTTT. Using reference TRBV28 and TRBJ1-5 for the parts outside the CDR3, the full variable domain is DVKVTQSSRYLVKRTGEKVFLECVQDMDHENMFWYRQDPGLGLRLIYFSYDVKMKEKGDIPEGYSVSREKKERFSLILESASTNQTSMYLCASSPRTGGGQPQHFGDGTRLSIL.

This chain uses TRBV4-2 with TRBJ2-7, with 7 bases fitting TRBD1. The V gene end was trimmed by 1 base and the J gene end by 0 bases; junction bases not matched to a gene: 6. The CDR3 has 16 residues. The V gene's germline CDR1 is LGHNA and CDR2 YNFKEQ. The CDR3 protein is CASSQASGQSSYEQYF. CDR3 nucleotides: TGTGCCAGCAGCCAAGCTTCGGGACAGAGCTCCTACGAGCAGTACTTC.

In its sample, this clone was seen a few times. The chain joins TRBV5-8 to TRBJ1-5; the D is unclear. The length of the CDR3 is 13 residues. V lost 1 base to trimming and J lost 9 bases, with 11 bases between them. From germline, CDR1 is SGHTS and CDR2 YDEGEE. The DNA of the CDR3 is TGTGCCAGCAGCTTGTGGGAATCGGGGCCCCAGCATTTT. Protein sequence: CASSLWESGPQHF. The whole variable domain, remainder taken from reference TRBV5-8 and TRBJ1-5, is EAGVTQSPTHLIKTRGQQATLRCSPISGHTSVYWYQQALGLGLQFLLWYDEGEERNRGNFPPRFSGRQFPNYSSELNVNALELEDSALYLCASSLWESGPQHFGDGTRLSIL.